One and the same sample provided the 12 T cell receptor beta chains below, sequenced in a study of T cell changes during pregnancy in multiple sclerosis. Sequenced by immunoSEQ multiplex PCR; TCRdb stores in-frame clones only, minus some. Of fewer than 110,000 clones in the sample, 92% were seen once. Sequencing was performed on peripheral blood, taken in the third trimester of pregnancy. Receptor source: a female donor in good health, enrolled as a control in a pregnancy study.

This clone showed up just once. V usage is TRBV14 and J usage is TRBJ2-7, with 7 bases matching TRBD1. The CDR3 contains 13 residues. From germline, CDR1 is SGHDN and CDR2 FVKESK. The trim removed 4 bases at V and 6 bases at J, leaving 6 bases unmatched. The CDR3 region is CASSLGTEGEQYF. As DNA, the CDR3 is TGTGCCAGCAGCCTTGGGACAGAAGGCGAGCAGTACTTC.

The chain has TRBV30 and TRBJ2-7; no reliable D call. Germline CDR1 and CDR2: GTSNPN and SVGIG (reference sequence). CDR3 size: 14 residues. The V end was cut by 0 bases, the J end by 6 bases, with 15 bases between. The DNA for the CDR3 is TGTGCCTGGAGTGTACGTTGGGCAGGCGCCGAGCAGTACTTC. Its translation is CAWSVRWAGAEQYF.

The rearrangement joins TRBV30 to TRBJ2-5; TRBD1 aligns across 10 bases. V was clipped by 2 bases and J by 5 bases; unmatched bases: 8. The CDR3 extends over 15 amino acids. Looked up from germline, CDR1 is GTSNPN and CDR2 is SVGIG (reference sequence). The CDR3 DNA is TGTGCCTGGAGTAAGCGGACAGGGGGTAGGGAGACCCAGTACTTC. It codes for CAWSKRTGGRETQYF.

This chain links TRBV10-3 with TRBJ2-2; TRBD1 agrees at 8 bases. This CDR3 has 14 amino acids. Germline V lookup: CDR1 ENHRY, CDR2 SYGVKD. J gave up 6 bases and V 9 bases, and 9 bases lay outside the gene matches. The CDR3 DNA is TGTGCCATGTCCCTAGGACAGGGCGCCGGGGAGCTGTTTTTT. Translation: CAMSLGQGAGELFF.

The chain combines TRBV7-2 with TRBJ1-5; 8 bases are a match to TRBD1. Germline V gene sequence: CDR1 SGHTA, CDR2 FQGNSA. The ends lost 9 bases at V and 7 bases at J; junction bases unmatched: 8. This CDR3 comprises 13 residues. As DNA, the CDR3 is TGTGCCAGTGGAGACAGGGGTGGGCAGCCCCAGCATTTT. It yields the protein CASGDRGGQPQHF.

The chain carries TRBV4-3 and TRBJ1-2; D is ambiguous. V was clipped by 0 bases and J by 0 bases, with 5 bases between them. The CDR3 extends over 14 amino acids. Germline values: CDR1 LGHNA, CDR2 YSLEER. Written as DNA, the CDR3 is TGCGCCAGCAGCCAAGATGGCTCTAACTATGGCTACACCTTC. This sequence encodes CASSQDGSNYGYTF.

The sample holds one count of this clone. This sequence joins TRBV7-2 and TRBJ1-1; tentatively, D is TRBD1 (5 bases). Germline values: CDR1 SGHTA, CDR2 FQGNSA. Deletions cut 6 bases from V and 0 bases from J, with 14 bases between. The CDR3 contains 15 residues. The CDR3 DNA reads TGTGCCAGCAGACCCGACAGCAGCATGAACACTGAAGCTTTCTTT. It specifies CASRPDSSMNTEAFF.

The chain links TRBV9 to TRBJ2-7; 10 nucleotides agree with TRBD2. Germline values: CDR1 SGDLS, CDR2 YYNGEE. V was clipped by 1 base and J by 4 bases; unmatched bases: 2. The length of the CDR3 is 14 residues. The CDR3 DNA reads TGTGCCAGCAGCGTATCTAGCGGGGGTTACGAGCAGTACTTC. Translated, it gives CASSVSSGGYEQYF.

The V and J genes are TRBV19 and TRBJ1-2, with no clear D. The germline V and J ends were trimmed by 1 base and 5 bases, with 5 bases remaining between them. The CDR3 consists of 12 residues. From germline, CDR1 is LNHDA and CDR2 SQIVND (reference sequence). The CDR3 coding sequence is TGTGCCAGTAGTATAGTCCCTTATGGCTACACCTTC. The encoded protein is CASSIVPYGYTF.

Here the CDR3 reads CASQLGTGAQPQHF. Here the CDR3 DNA reads TGCGCCAGCCAACTCGGGACTGGTGCCCAGCCCCAGCATTTT. The V call is TRBV5-1, the J call TRBJ1-5, with a weak D call TRBD1 (5 bases). The CDR3 runs 14 residues. Trimming left V 7 bases short and J 7 bases short, with 18 bases between. Per the germline V gene, CDR1 is SGHRS and CDR2 is YFSETQ.

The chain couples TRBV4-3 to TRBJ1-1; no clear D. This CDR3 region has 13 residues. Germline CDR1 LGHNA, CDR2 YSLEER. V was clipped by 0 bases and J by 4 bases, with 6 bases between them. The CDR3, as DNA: TGCGCCAGCAGCCAAGATTGGGCCACTGAAGCTTTCTTT. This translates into CASSQDWATEAFF.

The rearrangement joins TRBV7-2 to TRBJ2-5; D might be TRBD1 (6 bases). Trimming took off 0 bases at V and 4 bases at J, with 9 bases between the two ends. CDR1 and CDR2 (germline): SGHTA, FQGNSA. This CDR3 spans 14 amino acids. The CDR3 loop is CASSLAARGETQYF. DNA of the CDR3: TGTGCCAGCAGCTTAGCAGCCAGGGGAGAGACCCAGTACTTC.